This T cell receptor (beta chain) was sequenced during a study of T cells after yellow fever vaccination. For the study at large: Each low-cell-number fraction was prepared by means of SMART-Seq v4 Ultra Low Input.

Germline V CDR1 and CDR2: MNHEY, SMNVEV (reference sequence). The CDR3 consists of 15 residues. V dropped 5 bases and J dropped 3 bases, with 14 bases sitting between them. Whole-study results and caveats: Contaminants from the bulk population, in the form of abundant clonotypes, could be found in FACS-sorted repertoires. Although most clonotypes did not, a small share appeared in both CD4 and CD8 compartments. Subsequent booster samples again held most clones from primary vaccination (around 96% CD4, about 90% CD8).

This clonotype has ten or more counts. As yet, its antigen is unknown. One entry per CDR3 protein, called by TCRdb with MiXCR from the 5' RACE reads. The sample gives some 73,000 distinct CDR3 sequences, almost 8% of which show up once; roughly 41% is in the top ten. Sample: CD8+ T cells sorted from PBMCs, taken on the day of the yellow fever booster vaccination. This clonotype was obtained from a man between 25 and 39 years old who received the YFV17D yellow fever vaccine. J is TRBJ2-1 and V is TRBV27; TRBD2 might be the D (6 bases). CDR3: CASSNYGGDYNEQFF. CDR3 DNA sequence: TGTGCCAGCAGTAACTACGGGGGAGACTACAATGAGCAGTTCTTC.